The present entry profiles one TCR beta chain with its context. The data stem from a study of preoperative IRX-2 immunotherapy in early breast cancer. Described treatment: preoperative locoregional IRX-2 cytokine immunotherapy. Samples came from a phase Ib trial of preoperative locoregional IRX-2 cytokine immunotherapy. Clones were sequenced by immunoSEQ multiplex PCR, and TCRdb holds only the in-frame ones, with some missing. The sample lists more than 35,000 clones, around three quarters occurring once. This receptor was taken from a human donor with breast cancer. Here the sequenced sample was tumor tissue, taken after IRX-2 immunotherapy.

CDR3 in DNA: TGTGCCAGCTCACCGAAAAACACTGAAGCTTTCTTT. Its translation is CASSPKNTEAFF. This chain joins TRBV18 and TRBJ1-1; D not certain. This CDR3 is built from 12 residues. Germline V gene data show CDR1 as KGHSH and CDR2 as LQKENI. With 3 bases removed from V and 2 bases from J, the gap between germline ends came to 4 bases.